Shown below are 14 T cell receptor beta chains from a single sample sequenced in a study of T-cell memory formation after mild COVID-19. TCRdb re-analysed the 5' RACE reads in MiXCR, keeping a single row per CDR3 protein. The sample contains about 350,000 distinct CDR3 sequences, around 15% of which appear only once. Material: PBMCs or a T cell subset sorted from them (not recorded which). These receptors came from a man aged 18 to 29 who had mild COVID-19 (a few samples of this study predate the infection). Cell type and time point are not known.

In DNA form, the CDR3 reads TGTGCCAGCAGTCCCGGGACAGGGCTTACGAACACTGAAGCTTTCTTT. The encoded protein is CASSPGTGLTNTEAFF. V usage is TRBV7-2 and J usage is TRBJ1-1; 9 bases match TRBD1. Trimming took 6 bases from V and 1 from J; bases not matched to a gene: 9. Germline V lookup: CDR1 SGHTA, CDR2 FQGNSA. CDR3 length: 16 residues.

This chain connects TRBV18 to TRBJ2-1; tentative D call: TRBD2 (6 bases). CDR1 is KGHSH and CDR2 is LQKENI in the germline V gene. V was shortened by 3 bases and J by 5 bases, with 14 bases between the two germline ends. The CDR3 length is 15 residues. The CDR3 is CASSPRGNYNNEQFF. CDR3 bases: TGTGCCAGCTCACCGCGGGGAAACTATAACAATGAGCAGTTCTTC.

The CDR3 sequence: CASSPRLAGGPHNEQFF. In DNA, the CDR3 is TGTGCCAGCAGCCCCCGACTAGCGGGGGGGCCGCACAATGAGCAGTTCTTC. The J gene is TRBJ2-1, the V gene TRBV4-2; 14 nucleotides align to TRBD2. V shed 4 bases and J 5 bases; nucleotides not matched to a gene: 7. The CDR3 runs to 17 residues. CDR1 and CDR2 from the germline V gene are LGHNA and YNFKEQ.

The chain has TRBV9 and TRBJ2-6; TRBD1 matches at 7 bases. The CDR3 has 17 residues. CDR1 is SGDLS, CDR2 YYNGEE, per germline. The trim removed 4 bases at V and 0 bases at J, leaving 7 bases unmatched. The CDR3 protein is CASSSGTDFSGANVLTF. For the CDR3, the DNA is TGTGCCAGCAGCTCCGGGACAGATTTCTCTGGGGCCAACGTCCTGACTTTC.

This chain connects TRBV27 to TRBJ1-5; D is perhaps TRBD1 (5 bases). The V and J ends lost 4 bases and 7 bases respectively, with 11 bases between them. CDR3 size: 13 residues. The germline V gene has CDR1 MNHEY and CDR2 SMNVEV (reference sequence). CDR3 coding DNA: TGTGCCAGCAGTTCTAGGGGAGGACAGCCCCAGCATTTT. Its translation is CASSSRGGQPQHF.

The CDR3 DNA follows: TGCGCCAGCAGCCCCGAGGGAGGGGGCGGTGAGACCCAGTACTTC. This encodes CASSPEGGGGETQYF. The chain recombines TRBV5-1 with TRBJ2-5; D might be TRBD1 or TRBD2, each matching 7 bases. CDR3 length: 15 amino acids. The V and J ends lost 4 bases and 5 bases respectively, with 18 bases between them. Looked up from germline, CDR1 is SGHRS and CDR2 is YFSETQ.

This clonotype was detected only a few times. The rearrangement joins TRBV3-1 to TRBJ1-6; 10 bases are shared with TRBD1. With V trimmed by 0 bases and J by 2 bases, 10 bases remained unmatched. Germline V CDR1 and CDR2: LGHDT, YNNKEL (reference sequence). The CDR3 has 20 residues. CDR3 coding DNA: TGTGCCAGCAGCCAAGATTTTGGACAGGGGGGATACACCTATAATTCACCCCTCCACTTT. Its translation: CASSQDFGQGGYTYNSPLHF.

The table lists this clonotype with a few counts. The genes are TRBV20-1 and TRBJ2-1, with D perhaps being TRBD1 or TRBD2 (5 bases each). The CDR3 sequence is 15 residues long. Between the trimmed V and J ends, which lost 5 bases and 0 bases, there was a span of 14 bases. The germline V gene encodes CDR1 DFQATT and CDR2 SNEGSKA (reference sequence). The CDR3 loop reads CSARGVTSSYNEQFF. CDR3 in DNA: TGCAGTGCTCGAGGGGTTACCTCCTCCTACAATGAGCAGTTCTTC.

This clonotype was found a few times. At one boundary the junction diverges from the germline segment, which might be a read error. V gene TRBV7-3 combines with J gene TRBJ2-3, with 8 bases matching TRBD1. This CDR3 contains 15 residues. In germline, CDR1 is SGHTA, CDR2 FQGTGA. The CDR3, as DNA: TGTGCCAGCAGCCTCGGACAGGGACGGATGGATATGCAGTATTTT. It is translated as CASSLGQGRMDMQYF.

CDR3 DNA: TGTGCCAGCTCACCACAGGAGCAGGGTGGAACCGGGGAGCTGTTTTTT. Translation: CASSPQEQGGTGELFF. V usage is TRBV18 and J usage is TRBJ2-2; maybe TRBD1 (5 bases). In germline, CDR1 is KGHSH, CDR2 LQKENI. V was cut by 1 base and J by 5 bases, with 14 bases left in between. This CDR3 has 16 amino acids.

This clonotype was recorded a few times. The chain couples TRBV27 to TRBJ2-7, with TRBD2 as a possible D gene (5 bases). CDR1 is MNHEY, CDR2 SMNVEV, per germline (reference sequence). The V end was cut by 3 bases, the J end by 5 bases, with 17 bases between. This CDR3 comprises 15 residues. The CDR3 region has the DNA TGTGCCAGCAGTTTTAAGGTGGACTGGACTCACGAGCAGTACTTC. Protein: CASSFKVDWTHEQYF.

This clonotype came up a few times. The rearrangement joins TRBV4-2 to TRBJ1-1; no clear D. The V gene lost 0 bases and the J gene lost 1 base, with 9 bases spanning the gap. The CDR3 is 15 amino acids. Germline loops: CDR1 LGHNA, CDR2 YNFKEQ. This CDR3 reads CASSQDPQQNTEAFF. The CDR3 bases are TGTGCCAGCAGCCAAGATCCCCAACAGAACACTGAAGCTTTCTTT.

This clonotype has more than one count but fewer than ten. The chain links TRBV11-2 to TRBJ2-3; tentatively, D is TRBD1 or TRBD2 (6 bases each). Germline-derived CDR1 and CDR2 are SGHAT and FQNNGV. V lost 5 bases and J 2 bases, leaving 14 bases between the germline ends. This CDR3 region has 15 residues. The CDR3 sequence is CASSPGALNTDTQYF. The CDR3 DNA reads as TGTGCCAGCAGCCCGGGGGCGTTGAACACAGATACGCAGTATTTT.

This clonotype was seen a few times. V is TRBV10-1 and J is TRBJ2-2; tentative D call: TRBD1 (6 bases). The V end was cut by 7 bases, the J end by 4 bases, with 13 bases between. The germline V gene encodes CDR1 WNHNN and CDR2 SYGVQD (reference sequence). The CDR3 covers 14 residues. DNA of the CDR3: TGCGCCAGCATGGAGACAGGCGGCACCGGGGAGCTGTTTTTT. Protein sequence: CASMETGGTGELFF.